These 22 T cell receptor beta chains were all obtained from the same sample, sequenced in a study of CD8 T cells in ankylosing spondylitis. Study-wide results and caveats: A TCR beta motif of 8 or 9 highly homologous variants appeared characteristic of ankylosing spondylitis blood.

These TCRs' antigens remain unknown. TCRdb passed the 5' RACE reads through MiXCR, listing each CDR3 protein once. The data hold a few hundred thousand distinct CDR3 sequences, with more than 9.5% observed a single time. The specimen sequenced was blood, either unsorted or a sorted T cell fraction (not recorded which). These receptors were obtained from a male donor with ankylosing spondylitis.

This clonotype was recorded many times. This chain joins TRBV4-2 and TRBJ2-5, with TRBD2 as a possible D gene (5 bases). The CDR3 consists of 15 residues. From germline, CDR1 is LGHNA and CDR2 YNFKEQ. V dropped 0 bases and J dropped 5 bases, with 13 bases sitting between them. CDR3 sequence reads: CASSQERSSWETQYF. Here the CDR3 DNA reads TGTGCCAGCAGCCAAGAAAGGTCTAGCTGGGAGACCCAGTACTTC.

The chain recombines TRBV27 with TRBJ2-5; 7 positions agree with TRBD1. The germline V gene has CDR1 MNHEY and CDR2 SMNVEV (reference sequence). The J segment lost 4 bases and the V segment lost 3 bases, leaving 5 bases of the junction unmatched. The CDR3 spans 14 residues. The CDR3 here is CASSFRQGRETQYF. CDR3 bases: TGTGCCAGCAGTTTCCGACAGGGTAGAGAGACCCAGTACTTC.

The chain carries TRBV5-1 and TRBJ1-2, with 8 bases matching TRBD1. In germline, CDR1 is SGHRS, CDR2 YFSETQ. This CDR3 is built from 14 residues. The junction had 8 bases not matched to a gene; V was cut back by 3 bases and J by 7 bases. CDR3 sequence reads: CASSWGQAEGGYTF. In DNA, the CDR3 is TGCGCCAGCAGCTGGGGACAGGCGGAAGGTGGCTACACCTTC. The full variable domain, completed using reference TRBV5-1 and TRBJ1-2, is KAGVTQTPRYLIKTRGQQVTLSCSPISGHRSVSWYQQTPGQGLQFLFEYFSETQRNKGNFPGRFSGRQFSNSRSEMNVSTLELGDSALYLCASSWGQAEGGYTFGSGTRLTVV.

This clonotype occurred a few times. This rearrangement joins TRBV5-5 to TRBJ2-1; TRBD1 aligns across 7 bases. CDR1 is SGHKS and CDR2 is YYEKEE in the germline V gene (reference sequence). The CDR3 contains 17 residues. Trimming cost V 4 bases and J 0 bases; bases outside gene matches: 10. The CDR3 DNA is TGTGCCAGCAGCCAGGGACAGCCCAGGAGCTCCTACAATGAGCAGTTCTTC. It codes for CASSQGQPRSSYNEQFF.

This clonotype was counted only a few times. The chain combines TRBV5-1 with TRBJ2-7, with 7 bases matching TRBD2. V shed 0 bases, J shed 0 bases, and the junction held 12 bases outside the gene matches. Germline loops: CDR1 SGHRS, CDR2 YFSETQ. This CDR3 has 18 residues. Written as DNA, the CDR3 is TGCGCCAGCAGCTTGGGCGTAGCGGGCTCCCCCTTCTCCTACGAGCAGTACTTC. It codes for CASSLGVAGSPFSYEQYF. Full variable domain (rest looked up from reference TRBV5-1 and TRBJ2-7): KAGVTQTPRYLIKTRGQQVTLSCSPISGHRSVSWYQQTPGQGLQFLFEYFSETQRNKGNFPGRFSGRQFSNSRSEMNVSTLELGDSALYLCASSLGVAGSPFSYEQYFGPGTRLTVT.

This clonotype was counted at least ten times. The chain employs TRBV6-1 and TRBJ2-3; D assignment may be TRBD1 or TRBD2 (5 bases each). Per germline, CDR1 MNHNS and CDR2 SASEGT. V was clipped by 11 bases and J by 1 base, with 13 bases between them. The CDR3 consists of 13 residues. CDR3 nucleotide sequence: TGTGCCGTCGGGGCAGAACGCACAGATACGCAGTATTTT. Protein product: CAVGAERTDTQYF.

This clonotype has a handful of counts. This chain links TRBV18 with TRBJ2-1; 7 bases match TRBD2. The V gene's germline CDR1 is KGHSH and CDR2 LQKENI. With 3 bases clipped from V and 9 bases from J, the junction kept 8 bases outside the gene matches. The CDR3 has 14 residues. In DNA form, the CDR3 reads TGTGCCAGCTCACCGGTGCGGGAGAACAGTGAGCAGTTCTTC. Translated, it gives CASSPVRENSEQFF.

This clonotype was seen at least ten times. The chain recombines TRBV2 with TRBJ1-5, with 9 bases aligning to TRBD1. V lost 9 bases to trimming and J lost 2 bases; unmatched junction nucleotides: 11. The length of the CDR3 is 16 residues. Germline V gene data show CDR1 as SNHLY and CDR2 as FYNNEI. The CDR3 spells CASDRGWDRGNQPQHF. CDR3 bases: TGTGCCAGTGACCGAGGCTGGGACAGGGGCAATCAGCCCCAGCATTTT.

The V gene is TRBV12-3 or TRBV12-4, the J gene TRBJ2-7; a possible D gene is TRBD1 (5 bases). The V and J ends lost 3 bases and 2 bases respectively, with 11 bases between them. This CDR3 region has 14 residues. The CDR3 reads CASSFDSPAYEQYF. In nucleotides, the CDR3 is TGTGCCAGCAGTTTTGACAGTCCGGCCTACGAGCAGTACTTC.

The chain uses TRBV29-1 and TRBJ2-3; D unresolved. The CDR3 contains 14 residues. Per germline, CDR1 SQVTM and CDR2 ANQGSEA. Trimming left V 3 bases short and J 0 bases short, with 10 bases between. CDR3 sequence (DNA): TGCAGCGTTGATCGCGAATCTAGCACAGATACGCAGTATTTT. Translating it yields CSVDRESSTDTQYF.

The V gene is TRBV3-1, the J gene TRBJ2-4, with 7 bases that match TRBD1. Germline trimming cut 2 bases from V and 0 bases from J; bases unmatched to any gene: 7. Germline CDR1 LGHDT, CDR2 YNNKEL (reference sequence). CDR3 length equals 17 residues. The CDR3, as DNA: TGTGCCAGCAGCCAACGTGGACAGGCGCTAGCCAAAAACATTCAGTACTTC. Amino acid sequence: CASSQRGQALAKNIQYF.

CDR3 coding DNA: TGCAGTGCGCTCTCCGCGATAGCGGGAGTAGATACGCAGTATTTT. Protein sequence: CSALSAIAGVDTQYF. This chain uses TRBV20-1 with TRBJ2-3; 9 nucleotides match TRBD2. V shed 6 bases, J shed 5 bases, and the junction held 12 bases outside the gene matches. The germline gives CDR1 DFQATT, CDR2 SNEGSKA (reference sequence). The CDR3 is made up of 15 amino acids.

This clonotype was found a few times. The rearrangement uses TRBV4-1 and TRBJ2-7, with D hard to call. This CDR3 comprises 16 residues. V was shortened by 2 bases and J by 7 bases, with 21 bases between the two germline ends. From germline, CDR1 is MGHRA and CDR2 YSYEKL. The CDR3 region is CASSQPTLLSVEEQYF. DNA of the CDR3: TGCGCCAGCAGCCAACCCACCTTGCTCTCGGTTGAGGAGCAGTACTTC.

In this sample, this clonotype turned up many times. The rearrangement links TRBV3-1 to TRBJ1-2, with D uncertain. The CDR3 runs to 12 residues. CDR1 is LGHDT and CDR2 is YNNKEL in the germline V gene (reference sequence). Trimming pared 0 bases from V and 7 bases from J, leaving 6 bases between. The CDR3 DNA reads as TGTGCCAGCAGCCAAGATCTTCGTGGCTACACCTTC. Translated, it gives CASSQDLRGYTF.

This sequence joins TRBV28 and TRBJ1-4; D not certain. The V gene lost 6 bases and the J gene lost 4 bases, with 21 bases spanning the gap. The CDR3 consists of 17 residues. Germline V CDR1 and CDR2: MDHEN, SYDVKM. CDR3 DNA: TGTGCCAGCAGCCGACTTCAAGGGAGAGGCTTTAATGAAAAACTGTTTTTT. This translates into CASSRLQGRGFNEKLFF.

V is TRBV5-1 and J is TRBJ1-2; 9 bases are a match to TRBD1. CDR1 is SGHRS, CDR2 YFSETQ, per germline. The CDR3 is 15 residues long. With V trimmed by 3 bases and J by 4 bases, 7 bases remained unmatched. The CDR3 protein is CASSSGTGITYGYTF. The CDR3 bases are TGCGCCAGCAGCTCCGGGACAGGGATAACCTATGGCTACACCTTC.

A few counts support this clonotype. The genes are TRBV6-1 and TRBJ2-7, with D hard to call. Deletions cut 0 bases from V and 0 bases from J, with 12 bases between. The germline CDR1 and CDR2 sequences are MNHNS and SASEGT. The length of the CDR3 is 16 residues. The CDR3: CASSEAGRKSSYEQYV. For the CDR3, the DNA is TGTGCCAGCAGTGAAGCAGGGCGGAAGAGCTCCTACGAGCAGTACGTC.

This clonotype was seen just once. The chain combines TRBV19 with TRBJ2-4; D possibly matches TRBD1 or TRBD2 (7 bases each). Trimming took off 10 bases at V and 0 bases at J, with 19 bases between the two ends. Germline CDR1 LNHDA, CDR2 SQIVND (reference sequence). The CDR3 consists of 16 residues. The CDR3 region is CATRGGLGLAKNIQYF. Written as DNA, the CDR3 is TGTGCCACCAGGGGGGGCCTTGGACTAGCCAAAAACATTCAGTACTTC.

This clonotype has just a few counts. The V gene is TRBV10-3, the J gene TRBJ2-3, with TRBD2 identical over 11 bases. V shed 6 bases, J shed 0 bases, and the junction held 5 bases outside the gene matches. The CDR3 runs to 16 residues. The germline V gene encodes CDR1 ENHRY and CDR2 SYGVKD. CDR3: CAIRKGLAESTDTQYF. Written as DNA, the CDR3 is TGTGCCATCAGGAAGGGACTAGCGGAGAGCACAGATACGCAGTATTTT.

With regard to this clonotype: A much larger clone differs from this one at a single base, so this may be a read error. This chain connects TRBV12-3 or TRBV12-4 to TRBJ2-2; TRBD2 aligns across 8 bases. The CDR3 is made up of 15 amino acids. The CDR3 reads CASSGSGTNTGGLFF. The CDR3 DNA reads TGTGCCAGCAGTGGTAGCGGGACGAACACCGGGGGGCTGTTTTTT.

The chain carries TRBV29-1 and TRBJ2-3; weak D call: TRBD2 (6 bases). Trimming cost V 7 bases and J 4 bases, with 9 bases left between them. The CDR3 runs 11 residues. Germline V gene data show CDR1 as SQVTM and CDR2 as ANQGSEA. The CDR3 spells CSGLGADTQYF. CDR3 in DNA: TGCAGCGGACTAGGTGCAGATACGCAGTATTTT.

In this sample, this clonotype turned up a few times. The chain carries TRBV18 and TRBJ2-1; tentatively, D is TRBD2 (6 bases). CDR3 length: 18 residues. CDR1 is KGHSH, CDR2 LQKENI, per germline. Trimming took 3 bases from V and 0 from J, leaving 18 bases between them. DNA of the CDR3: TGTGCCAGCTCACCGGCTGGGCAGACTAGTAGCTCCTACAATGAGCAGTTCTTC. It specifies CASSPAGQTSSSYNEQFF. Drawing the rest from reference TRBV18 and TRBJ2-1, the complete variable domain is NAGVMQNPRHLVRRRGQEARLRCSPMKGHSHVYWYRQLPEEGLKFMVYLQKENIIDESGMPKERFSAEFPKEGPSILRIQQVVRGDSAAYFCASSPAGQTSSSYNEQFFGPGTRLTVL.